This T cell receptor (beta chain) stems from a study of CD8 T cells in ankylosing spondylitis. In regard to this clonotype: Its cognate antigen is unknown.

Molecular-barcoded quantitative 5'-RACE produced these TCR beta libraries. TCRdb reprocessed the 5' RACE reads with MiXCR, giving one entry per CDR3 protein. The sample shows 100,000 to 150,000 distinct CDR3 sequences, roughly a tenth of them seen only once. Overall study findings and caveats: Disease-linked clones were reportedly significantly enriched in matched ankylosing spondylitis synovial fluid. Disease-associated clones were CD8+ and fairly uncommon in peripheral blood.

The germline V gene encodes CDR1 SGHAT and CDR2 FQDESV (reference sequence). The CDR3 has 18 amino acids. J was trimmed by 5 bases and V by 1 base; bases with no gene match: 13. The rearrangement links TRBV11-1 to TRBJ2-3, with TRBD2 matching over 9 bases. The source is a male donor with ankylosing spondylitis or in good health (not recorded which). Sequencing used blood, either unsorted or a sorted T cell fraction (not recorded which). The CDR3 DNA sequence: TGTGCCAGCAGCTTAGGTCTCGGCGCGGGAGGGTCGGGAGATACGCAGTATTTT. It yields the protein CASSLGLGAGGSGDTQYF. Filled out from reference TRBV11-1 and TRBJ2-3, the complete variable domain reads EAEVAQSPRYKITEKSQAVAFWCDPISGHATLYWYRQILGQGPELLVQFQDESVVDDSQLPKDRFSAERLKGVDSTLKIQPAELGDSAMYLCASSLGLGAGGSGDTQYFGPGTRLTVL.